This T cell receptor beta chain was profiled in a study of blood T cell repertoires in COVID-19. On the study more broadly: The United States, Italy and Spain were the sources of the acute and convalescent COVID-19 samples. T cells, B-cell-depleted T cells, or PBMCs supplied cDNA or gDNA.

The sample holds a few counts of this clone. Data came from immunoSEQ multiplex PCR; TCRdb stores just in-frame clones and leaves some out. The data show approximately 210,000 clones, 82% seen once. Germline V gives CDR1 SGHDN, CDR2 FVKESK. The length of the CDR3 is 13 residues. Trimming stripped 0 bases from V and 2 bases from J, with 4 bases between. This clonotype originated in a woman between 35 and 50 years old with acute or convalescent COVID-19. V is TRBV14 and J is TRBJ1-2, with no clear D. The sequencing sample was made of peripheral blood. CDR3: CASSQDRNYGYTF. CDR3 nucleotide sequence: TGTGCCAGCAGCCAAGACAGAAACTATGGCTACACCTTC.